This is a list of T cell receptor beta chains from one sample in a study of blood T cell repertoires in COVID-19. This table comes from immunoSEQ multiplex PCR, and its TCRdb copy is limited to in-frame clones, with some not included. The table shows roughly 330,000 clones, with 88% occurring only once. The specimen was PBMCs or T cells enriched from blood (not recorded which). Receptors originate from a man aged 25 to 40 who had recovered from COVID-19. Both conserved end residues are part of each CDR3. Fields, in order: V gene, J gene, clone size, CDR3 length, D gene, CDR3 DNA, CDR3 protein. D genes are given only for firm matches. For some rows the clone size is stated as once, few or many, or as a class when expanded; others skip it.

V gene: TRBV28
J gene: TRBJ1-5
clone size: -
CDR3 length: 17
D gene: TRBD1
CDR3 DNA: TGTGCCAGCAGTCTTAGGACAGGGGCTTATAGCAATCAGCCCCAGCATTTT
CDR3 protein: CASSLRTGAYSNQPQHF

V gene: TRBV28
J gene: TRBJ2-7
clone size: -
CDR3 length: 17
D gene: -
CDR3 DNA: TGTGCCAGCAGTTTAGAAGGGGGAACAGGCTCCCGATACGAGCAGTACTTC
CDR3 protein: CASSLEGGTGSRYEQYF

V gene: TRBV25-1
J gene: TRBJ1-6
clone size: -
CDR3 length: 13
D gene: -
CDR3 DNA: TGTGCCAGGCCAACAGCCGTAAATTCACCCCTCCACTTT
CDR3 protein: CARPTAVNSPLHF

V gene: TRBV5-8
J gene: TRBJ2-3
clone size: -
CDR3 length: 16
D gene: TRBD1
CDR3 DNA: TGTGCCAGCAGCCGGGACAGGGGAGTTGGCACAGATACGCAGTATTTT
CDR3 protein: CASSRDRGVGTDTQYF

V gene: TRBV3-1/TRBV3-2
J gene: TRBJ2-7
clone size: few
CDR3 length: 14
D gene: TRBD1
CDR3 DNA: TGTGCCAGCAGCCAAGGACAGGGGGGTCGCGAGCAGTACTTC
CDR3 protein: CASSQGQGGREQYF

V gene: TRBV7-2
J gene: TRBJ2-5
clone size: -
CDR3 length: 16
D gene: TRBD2
CDR3 DNA: TGTGCCAGCAGCCCCAGAAGCGGGGGGGCCCGGGAGACCCAGTACTTC
CDR3 protein: CASSPRSGGARETQYF

V gene: TRBV5-6
J gene: TRBJ2-7
clone size: -
CDR3 length: 14
D gene: -
CDR3 DNA: TGTGCCAGCAGCGGGGGAGGATCTTTCTACGAGCAGTACTTC
CDR3 protein: CASSGGGSFYEQYF

V gene: TRBV30
J gene: TRBJ1-2
clone size: -
CDR3 length: 11
D gene: -
CDR3 DNA: TGTGCCTGGAGTCCCGGGTATGGCTACACCTTC
CDR3 protein: CAWSPGYGYTF

V gene: TRBV2
J gene: TRBJ1-5
clone size: -
CDR3 length: 16
D gene: -
CDR3 DNA: TGTGCCAGCAGTGAAGTAAACAGGGTGGTCCTTCAGCCCCAGCATTTT
CDR3 protein: CASSEVNRVVLQPQHF

V gene: TRBV4-2
J gene: TRBJ2-3
clone size: once
CDR3 length: 13
D gene: -
CDR3 DNA: TGTGCCAGCAGCCGGACTAACACAGATACGCAGTATTTT
CDR3 protein: CASSRTNTDTQYF

V gene: TRBV9
J gene: TRBJ2-1
clone size: -
CDR3 length: 14
D gene: TRBD1
CDR3 DNA: TGTGCCAGCAGCGTAGACAGGGGAAACAATGAGCAGTTCTTC
CDR3 protein: CASSVDRGNNEQFF

V gene: TRBV27
J gene: TRBJ2-7
clone size: -
CDR3 length: 15
D gene: -
CDR3 DNA: TGTGCCAGCAGTTTGTGGGCGGGGGTAGGGGGAGAGCAGTACTTC
CDR3 protein: CASSLWAGVGGEQYF

V gene: TRBV4-2
J gene: TRBJ1-5
clone size: once
CDR3 length: 15
D gene: -
CDR3 DNA: TGTGCCAGCAGCCAGAGGTTCCAGGGAAATCAGCCCCAGCATTTT
CDR3 protein: CASSQRFQGNQPQHF

V gene: TRBV5-5
J gene: TRBJ1-1
clone size: once
CDR3 length: 15
D gene: -
CDR3 DNA: TGTGCCAGCAGCCGCTTGACAGTTCGGAACACTGAAGCTTTCTTT
CDR3 protein: CASSRLTVRNTEAFF

V gene: TRBV5-4
J gene: TRBJ2-5
clone size: -
CDR3 length: 16
D gene: TRBD2
CDR3 DNA: TGTGCCAGCAGCTTACGTAGCGGGGGGGGCCAAGAGACCCAGTACTTC
CDR3 protein: CASSLRSGGGQETQYF

V gene: TRBV4-1
J gene: TRBJ2-2
clone size: -
CDR3 length: 14
D gene: -
CDR3 DNA: TGCGCCAGCAGCCCTGGAGATGACACCGGGGAGCTGTTTTTT
CDR3 protein: CASSPGDDTGELFF

V gene: TRBV5-5
J gene: TRBJ1-4
clone size: -
CDR3 length: 15
D gene: TRBD1
CDR3 DNA: TGTGCCAGCAGACCCCCCGGGACAGGAGTCGAAAAACTGTTTTTT
CDR3 protein: CASRPPGTGVEKLFF

V gene: TRBV5-1
J gene: TRBJ2-7
clone size: -
CDR3 length: 14
D gene: -
CDR3 DNA: TGCGCCAGCAGCTTAGCGGGTTCGTCCTACGAGCAGTACTTC
CDR3 protein: CASSLAGSSYEQYF

V gene: TRBV30
J gene: TRBJ1-1
clone size: -
CDR3 length: 12
D gene: -
CDR3 DNA: TGTGCCTGGATCGGGGAGAACACTGAAGCTTTCTTT
CDR3 protein: CAWIGENTEAFF

V gene: TRBV28
J gene: TRBJ2-1
clone size: -
CDR3 length: 14
D gene: -
CDR3 DNA: TGTGCCAGCAGTTTAACAGGACGGTGGAATGAGCAGTTCTTC
CDR3 protein: CASSLTGRWNEQFF

V gene: TRBV7-6
J gene: TRBJ2-1
clone size: -
CDR3 length: 16
D gene: TRBD2
CDR3 DNA: TGTGCCAGCAGCTTAGGGCGCGGGGGGGCCGAAAATGAGCAGTTCTTC
CDR3 protein: CASSLGRGGAENEQFF

V gene: TRBV24-1
J gene: TRBJ1-6
clone size: -
CDR3 length: 15
D gene: -
CDR3 DNA: TGTGCCACCAGTGATTTAACATTTAATAATTCACCCCTCCACTTT
CDR3 protein: CATSDLTFNNSPLHF

V gene: TRBV24-1
J gene: TRBJ2-5
clone size: -
CDR3 length: 15
D gene: -
CDR3 DNA: TGTGCCACCAGTGATTCCCGGGGACCCAGGGGGACCCAGTACTTC
CDR3 protein: CATSDSRGPRGTQYF

V gene: TRBV5-1
J gene: TRBJ2-2
clone size: -
CDR3 length: 15
D gene: -
CDR3 DNA: TGCGCCAGCACATTCGACAGGCCAAACACCGGGGAGCTGTTTTTT
CDR3 protein: CASTFDRPNTGELFF

V gene: TRBV9
J gene: TRBJ2-7
clone size: -
CDR3 length: 14
D gene: TRBD1
CDR3 DNA: TGTGCCAGCAGCGTAGGGACAGGGGATCCCGAGCAGTACTTC
CDR3 protein: CASSVGTGDPEQYF

V gene: TRBV27
J gene: TRBJ1-2
clone size: -
CDR3 length: 11
D gene: -
CDR3 DNA: TGTGCCAGCAGTTCTGGAGGTGGCTACACCTTC
CDR3 protein: CASSSGGGYTF

V gene: TRBV11-2
J gene: TRBJ2-7
clone size: -
CDR3 length: 13
D gene: -
CDR3 DNA: TGTGCCAGCAGCCCCCAGGTGAAATACGAGCAGTACTTC
CDR3 protein: CASSPQVKYEQYF

V gene: TRBV18
J gene: TRBJ2-2
clone size: -
CDR3 length: 14
D gene: -
CDR3 DNA: TGTGCCAGCTCACCTACGCCAGGCACCGGGGAGCTGTTTTTT
CDR3 protein: CASSPTPGTGELFF

V gene: TRBV19
J gene: TRBJ1-2
clone size: -
CDR3 length: 17
D gene: TRBD1
CDR3 DNA: TGTGCCAGTAGTTACCGGTCGCGGGACAGGGGGCCTCGTGGCTACACCTTC
CDR3 protein: CASSYRSRDRGPRGYTF

V gene: TRBV28
J gene: TRBJ2-5
clone size: -
CDR3 length: 15
D gene: -
CDR3 DNA: TGTGCCAGCAGTTTAAAGCCCGGAGGGTTGGAGACCCAGTACTTC
CDR3 protein: CASSLKPGGLETQYF

V gene: TRBV13
J gene: TRBJ2-3
clone size: -
CDR3 length: 18
D gene: TRBD2
CDR3 DNA: TGTGCCAGCAGGGGTAGCGGGGGCCCCCAATCACCCACAGATACGCAGTATTTT
CDR3 protein: CASRGSGGPQSPTDTQYF

V gene: TRBV12-5
J gene: TRBJ2-3
clone size: -
CDR3 length: 15
D gene: TRBD2
CDR3 DNA: TGTGCTAGTGGATCGGGACTAGCGGGCACAGATACGCAGTATTTT
CDR3 protein: CASGSGLAGTDTQYF

V gene: TRBV5-1
J gene: TRBJ2-7
clone size: -
CDR3 length: 11
D gene: -
CDR3 DNA: TGCGCCAGCAGCTCTACCTACGAGCAGTACTTC
CDR3 protein: CASSSTYEQYF

V gene: TRBV5-1
J gene: TRBJ2-2
clone size: few
CDR3 length: 16
D gene: TRBD1
CDR3 DNA: TGCGCCAGCAGCTCTTCCCCGGGACAGGGTACCGGGGAGCTGTTTTTT
CDR3 protein: CASSSSPGQGTGELFF

V gene: TRBV19
J gene: TRBJ2-5
clone size: -
CDR3 length: 15
D gene: -
CDR3 DNA: TGTGCCAGTAGTATCCCTAGCAAGGGCCAAGAGACCCAGTACTTC
CDR3 protein: CASSIPSKGQETQYF

V gene: TRBV7-9
J gene: TRBJ2-7
clone size: -
CDR3 length: 13
D gene: -
CDR3 DNA: TGTGCCAGCAGCTTTGGGGGGGCTGGCGAGCAGTACTTC
CDR3 protein: CASSFGGAGEQYF

V gene: TRBV18
J gene: TRBJ2-1
clone size: -
CDR3 length: 18
D gene: TRBD2
CDR3 DNA: TGTGCCAGCTCACCGGGACTAGCGGGGGGGCCGACCTACAATGAGCAGTTCTTC
CDR3 protein: CASSPGLAGGPTYNEQFF

V gene: TRBV5-1
J gene: TRBJ1-3
clone size: once
CDR3 length: 14
D gene: -
CDR3 DNA: TGCGCCAGCAGCCAGACAGGCTCTGGAAACACCATATATTTT
CDR3 protein: CASSQTGSGNTIYF

V gene: TRBV24-1
J gene: TRBJ2-3
clone size: -
CDR3 length: 14
D gene: TRBD1
CDR3 DNA: TGTGCCACCAGTGAGGGACAGAGCACAGATACGCAGTATTTT
CDR3 protein: CATSEGQSTDTQYF

V gene: TRBV19
J gene: TRBJ1-2
clone size: -
CDR3 length: 12
D gene: -
CDR3 DNA: TGTGCCAGTAGTGTGGGGAGAAATGGCTACACCTTC
CDR3 protein: CASSVGRNGYTF

V gene: TRBV3-1/TRBV3-2
J gene: TRBJ2-7
clone size: -
CDR3 length: 12
D gene: -
CDR3 DNA: TGTGCCAGCAGCCTTTCATCCTACGAGCAGTACTTC
CDR3 protein: CASSLSSYEQYF

V gene: TRBV5-1
J gene: TRBJ1-4
clone size: -
CDR3 length: 17
D gene: -
CDR3 DNA: TGCGCCAGCAGCTTGGTAGACGGAGGAATCTTAATGAAAAAACTGTTTTTT
CDR3 protein: CASSLVDGGILMKKLFF

V gene: TRBV3-1/TRBV3-2
J gene: TRBJ2-5
clone size: -
CDR3 length: 18
D gene: -
CDR3 DNA: TGTGCCAGCAGCCCCAGATTAGCCACCGCCCTTAAGAGGGAGACCCAGTACTTC
CDR3 protein: CASSPRLATALKRETQYF

V gene: TRBV5-1
J gene: TRBJ1-2
clone size: -
CDR3 length: 16
D gene: TRBD1
CDR3 DNA: TGCGCCAGCAGCTTGGCAAGTTCGGGGACAGGGGGTGGCTACACCTTC
CDR3 protein: CASSLASSGTGGGYTF

V gene: TRBV19
J gene: TRBJ1-5
clone size: -
CDR3 length: 15
D gene: TRBD1
CDR3 DNA: TGTGCCAGTACCCAGAGAGGGGGCAGGGTGCAGCCCCAGCATTTT
CDR3 protein: CASTQRGGRVQPQHF

V gene: TRBV10-1
J gene: TRBJ1-1
clone size: -
CDR3 length: 14
D gene: -
CDR3 DNA: TGCGCCAGCAGTTCAGGTTTCCCGAACACTGAAGCTTTCTTT
CDR3 protein: CASSSGFPNTEAFF

V gene: TRBV28
J gene: TRBJ1-5
clone size: -
CDR3 length: 15
D gene: -
CDR3 DNA: TGTGCCAGCAGTTTAGTCGGGACTAGGGATCAGCCCCAGCATTTT
CDR3 protein: CASSLVGTRDQPQHF

V gene: TRBV5-1
J gene: TRBJ1-4
clone size: -
CDR3 length: 15
D gene: TRBD1
CDR3 DNA: TGCGCCAGCAGCTTACAGGGGGGGCGGGCTGAAAAACTGTTTTTT
CDR3 protein: CASSLQGGRAEKLFF

V gene: TRBV2
J gene: TRBJ1-6
clone size: -
CDR3 length: 15
D gene: -
CDR3 DNA: TGTGCCAGCAGCCTACGACGGGGTCGGGATTCACCCCTCCACTTT
CDR3 protein: CASSLRRGRDSPLHF

V gene: TRBV6-5
J gene: TRBJ1-1
clone size: -
CDR3 length: 13
D gene: -
CDR3 DNA: TGTGCCAGCAGATGGGGGCGGGACACTGAAGCTTTCTTT
CDR3 protein: CASRWGRDTEAFF

V gene: TRBV9
J gene: TRBJ2-7
clone size: -
CDR3 length: 15
D gene: TRBD1
CDR3 DNA: TGTGCCAGCAGCCGTGGGACAGTAGCCGCCTACGAGCAGTACTTC
CDR3 protein: CASSRGTVAAYEQYF

V gene: TRBV6-5
J gene: TRBJ2-5
clone size: -
CDR3 length: 15
D gene: TRBD2
CDR3 DNA: TGTGCCAGCAGTTACCAGCGGGGGGGCAGGGAGACCCAGTACTTC
CDR3 protein: CASSYQRGGRETQYF

V gene: TRBV2
J gene: TRBJ2-2
clone size: -
CDR3 length: 14
D gene: TRBD2
CDR3 DNA: TGTGCCAGCGGGTTGGGGGGGTACACCGGGGAGCTGTTTTTT
CDR3 protein: CASGLGGYTGELFF

V gene: TRBV29-1
J gene: TRBJ1-2
clone size: -
CDR3 length: 13
D gene: TRBD1
CDR3 DNA: TGCAGCGTGACAGGGCGCCGCTTTGGTGGCTACACCTTC
CDR3 protein: CSVTGRRFGGYTF

V gene: TRBV5-1
J gene: TRBJ1-4
clone size: -
CDR3 length: 15
D gene: TRBD1
CDR3 DNA: TGCGCCAGCAGCTCCGACAGGGGTCGGAATGAAAAACTGTTTTTT
CDR3 protein: CASSSDRGRNEKLFF

V gene: TRBV7-9
J gene: TRBJ1-6
clone size: -
CDR3 length: 16
D gene: -
CDR3 DNA: TGTGCCAGCAGCCCACAGGGCTCGCGAAATAATTCACCCCTCCACTTT
CDR3 protein: CASSPQGSRNNSPLHF

V gene: TRBV12-3/TRBV12-4
J gene: TRBJ1-1
clone size: -
CDR3 length: 11
D gene: -
CDR3 DNA: TGTGCCAGCAGTTTGTCAACTGAAGCTTTCTTT
CDR3 protein: CASSLSTEAFF

V gene: TRBV9
J gene: TRBJ1-2
clone size: -
CDR3 length: 14
D gene: -
CDR3 DNA: TGTGCCAGCAGCGTCGACAGAGCTAACTATGGCTACACCTTC
CDR3 protein: CASSVDRANYGYTF

V gene: TRBV6-1
J gene: TRBJ2-1
clone size: -
CDR3 length: 15
D gene: TRBD1
CDR3 DNA: TGTGCCAGCAGTGAAGCGCTGGGACAGGGATCTGAGCAGTTCTTC
CDR3 protein: CASSEALGQGSEQFF

V gene: TRBV5-5
J gene: TRBJ2-7
clone size: -
CDR3 length: 16
D gene: TRBD1
CDR3 DNA: TGTGCCAGCAGCTTGGGGACGGGACAGTCAACCTACGAGCAGTACTTC
CDR3 protein: CASSLGTGQSTYEQYF